Following are 3 T cell receptor beta chains from one sample sequenced in a study of cytomegalovirus exposure and HLA in healthy donors. This PCR relied on a set of 60 Vbeta primers and 13 Jbeta primers. The data were produced by immunoSEQ multiplex PCR, yet TCRdb's version contains in-frame clones alone and is incomplete. The sample includes about 230,000 clones, approximately 90% of them seen just once. The sequenced material came from PBMCs. The source of these receptors is a woman under 30 in good health and CMV-seronegative.

This chain connects TRBV19 to TRBJ2-6, with 9 positions matching TRBD1. The trim removed 7 bases at V and 0 bases at J, leaving 10 bases unmatched. The CDR3 totals 18 residues. Germline V gives CDR1 LNHDA, CDR2 SQIVND (reference sequence). The CDR3 nucleotides read TGTGCCAGTACCCCCCCGGGACAGGGCTACTCTGGGGCCAACGTCCTGACTTTC. Translating gives CASTPPGQGYSGANVLTF.

J is TRBJ2-5 and V is TRBV5-6, with 8 bases identical to TRBD1. The closer fit of TRBJ2-7 to the DNA end suggests the J call may be wrong. CDR1 is SGHDT, CDR2 YYEEEE, per germline. This CDR3 spans 13 amino acids. The CDR3 DNA reads TGTGCCAGCAGCTTTGGGACAGGTTACGAGCAGTACTTC. Translating gives CASSFGTGYEQYF.

V usage is TRBV27 and J usage is TRBJ2-3; D may be TRBD2 (5 bases). V shed 6 bases and J shed 4 bases, with 14 bases lying between them. This CDR3 comprises 14 residues. Per germline, CDR1 MNHEY and CDR2 SMNVEV (reference sequence). This CDR3 reads CASRRNGKADTQYF. For the CDR3, the DNA is TGTGCCAGCAGACGGAACGGGAAAGCAGATACGCAGTATTTT.